This entry lists 4 T cell receptor beta chains sequenced from one sample in a study of blood T cell repertoires in COVID-19. Clones were sequenced by immunoSEQ multiplex PCR, and TCRdb holds only the in-frame ones, with some missing. The data hold about 87,000 clones, with about 79% observed a single time. The sample was peripheral blood. Receptor source: a woman aged 50 to 60 with acute or convalescent COVID-19.

The chain has TRBV19 and TRBJ1-2; no reliable D call. Germline V gives CDR1 LNHDA, CDR2 SQIVND (reference sequence). The CDR3 consists of 13 residues. Trimming removed 6 bases at V and 4 bases at J, with 12 bases between. CDR3 sequence reads: CASRIPEGYGYTF. CDR3 DNA: TGTGCCAGTAGAATCCCTGAGGGCTATGGCTACACCTTC.

The genes are TRBV9 and TRBJ1-2; D is unresolved. CDR3 size: 14 residues. Germline CDR1 SGDLS, CDR2 YYNGEE. The V end was cut by 1 base, the J end by 7 bases, with 14 bases between. The DNA for the CDR3 is TGTGCCAGCAGCGTACAAACGGGATCGTCTGGCTACACCTTC. Amino acid sequence: CASSVQTGSSGYTF.

This clone is a singleton in its sample. This sequence joins TRBV30 and TRBJ1-3; no reliable D call. The V end lost 0 bases, the J end lost 1 base, and 10 bases lay between the germline ends. Per the germline V gene, CDR1 is GTSNPN and CDR2 is SVGIG (reference sequence). The CDR3 extends over 15 amino acids. As DNA, the CDR3 is TGTGCCTGGAGTGTACGGAGGTTTTCTGGAAACACCATATATTTT. This codes for CAWSVRRFSGNTIYF.

This chain joins TRBV7-9 and TRBJ1-1; D not certain. The V and J ends lost 3 bases and 6 bases respectively, with 8 bases between them. This CDR3 has 12 amino acids. Germline-derived CDR1 and CDR2 are SEHNR and FQNEAQ (reference sequence). The CDR3 reads CASSFLKSEAFF. The DNA of the CDR3 is TGTGCCAGCAGCTTTCTAAAGTCTGAAGCTTTCTTT.